This T cell receptor (beta chain) was observed in a study of blood T cells in healthy people across ages. The authors ran a second PCR of about 6 to 11 cycles using a sample-barcoded 5' primer and a J-beta primer mix. Via MiXCR, TCRdb re-called the 5' RACE reads, giving one row per CDR3 protein. The table lists some 1.4 million distinct CDR3 sequences, roughly 40% of them singletons, with roughly 7.9% in the top ten. The CDR3 length is 14 residues. Germline V CDR1 and CDR2: MDHEN, SYDVKM. V was pared by 6 bases and J by 0 bases, with 9 bases between. A minimum of 5 micrograms of total RNA was extracted per sample.

Sequenced input: blood. This rearrangement joins TRBV28 to TRBJ2-1; D remains unclear. The origin of this receptor is a woman aged 18-29 years in good health. As DNA, the CDR3 is TGTGCCAGCAGCAGGCTGGGCTCCTACAATGAGCAGTTCTTC. This codes for CASSRLGSYNEQFF. The full variable domain, completed using reference TRBV28 and TRBJ2-1, is DVKVTQSSRYLVKRTGEKVFLECVQDMDHENMFWYRQDPGLGLRLIYFSYDVKMKEKGDIPEGYSVSREKKERFSLILESASTNQTSMYLCASSRLGSYNEQFFGPGTRLTVL.